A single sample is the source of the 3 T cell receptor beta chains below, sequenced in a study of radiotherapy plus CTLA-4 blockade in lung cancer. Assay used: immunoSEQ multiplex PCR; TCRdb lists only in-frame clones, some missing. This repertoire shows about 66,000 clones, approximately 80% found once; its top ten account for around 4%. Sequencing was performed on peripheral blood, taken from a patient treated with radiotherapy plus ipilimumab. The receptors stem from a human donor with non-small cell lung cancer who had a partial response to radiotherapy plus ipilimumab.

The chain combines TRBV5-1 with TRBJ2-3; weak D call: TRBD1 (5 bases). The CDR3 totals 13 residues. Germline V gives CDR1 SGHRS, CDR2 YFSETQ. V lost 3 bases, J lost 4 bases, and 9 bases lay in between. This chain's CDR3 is CASSSQGSDTQYF. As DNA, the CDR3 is TGCGCCAGCAGCTCCCAGGGTTCAGATACGCAGTATTTT. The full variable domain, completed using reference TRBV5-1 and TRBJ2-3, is KAGVTQTPRYLIKTRGQQVTLSCSPISGHRSVSWYQQTPGQGLQFLFEYFSETQRNKGNFPGRFSGRQFSNSRSEMNVSTLELGDSALYLCASSSQGSDTQYFGPGTRLTVL.

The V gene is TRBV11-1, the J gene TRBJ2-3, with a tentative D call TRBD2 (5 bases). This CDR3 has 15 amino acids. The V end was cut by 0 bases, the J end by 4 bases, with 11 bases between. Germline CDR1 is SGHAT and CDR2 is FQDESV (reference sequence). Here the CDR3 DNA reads TGTGCCAGCAGCTTAGCGCCAAGGAGGTCAGATACGCAGTATTTT. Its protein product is CASSLAPRRSDTQYF.

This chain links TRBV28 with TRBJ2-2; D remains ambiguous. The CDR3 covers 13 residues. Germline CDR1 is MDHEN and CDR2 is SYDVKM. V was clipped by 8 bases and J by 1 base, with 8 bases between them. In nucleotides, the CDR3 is TGTGCCAGCCACGGCGGGAACACCGGGGAGCTGTTTTTT. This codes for CASHGGNTGELFF.